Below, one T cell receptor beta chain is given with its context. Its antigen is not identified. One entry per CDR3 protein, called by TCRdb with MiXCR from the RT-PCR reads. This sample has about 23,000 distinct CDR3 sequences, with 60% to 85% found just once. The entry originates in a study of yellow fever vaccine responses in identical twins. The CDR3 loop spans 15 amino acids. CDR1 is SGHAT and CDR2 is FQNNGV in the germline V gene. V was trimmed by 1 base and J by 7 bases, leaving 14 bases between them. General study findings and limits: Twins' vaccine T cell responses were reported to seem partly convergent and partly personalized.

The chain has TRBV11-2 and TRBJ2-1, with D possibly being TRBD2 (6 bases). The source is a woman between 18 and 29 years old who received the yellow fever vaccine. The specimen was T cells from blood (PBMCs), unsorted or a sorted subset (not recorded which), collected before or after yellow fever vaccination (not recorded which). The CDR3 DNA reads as TGTGCCAGCAGCTTAGGCAGGGAGGAGTGGAATGAGCAGTTCTTC. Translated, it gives CASSLGREEWNEQFF.